Listed below are T cell receptor beta chains from one sample, sequenced in a study of blood T cell repertoires in COVID-19. Repertoires were generated with immunoSEQ multiplex PCR, while TCRdb's copy carries only in-frame clones and drops some. The profile shows 250,000 to 350,000 clones, 70% to 90% of them singletons. Sequenced: peripheral blood. The receptors come from a woman aged 25-40 years who had recovered from COVID-19. Each CDR3 is given with its conserved first and last residue. D genes are given only for firm matches. The size entry is marked missing in some rows and otherwise reads once, few, many or a size class.

v_gene,j_gene,abundance,d_gene,CDR3aa,CDR3nt
TRBV2,TRBJ1-4,-,-,CASGEEGEKLFF,TGTGCCAGCGGGGAGGAGGGGGAAAAACTGTTTTTT
TRBV7-9,TRBJ2-5,few,-,CASSLVMAGWETQYF,TGTGCCAGCAGCTTAGTAATGGCAGGCTGGGAGACCCAGTACTTC
TRBV5-1,TRBJ1-2,-,-,CASSLAGNYGYTF,TGCGCCAGCAGCTTGGCGGGAAACTATGGCTACACCTTC
TRBV18,TRBJ1-1,-,-,CASSPIRNTEAFF,TGTGCCAGCTCACCCATCAGGAACACTGAAGCTTTCTTT
TRBV9,TRBJ2-1,few,-,CASSPHVGRAPYNEQFF,TGTGCCAGCAGCCCCCACGTGGGGCGCGCCCCTTACAATGAGCAGTTCTTC
TRBV7-2,TRBJ1-2,-,-,CASTFPRQTLGGYTF,TGTGCCAGCACCTTCCCTCGACAGACTCTTGGTGGCTACACCTTC
TRBV6-2/TRBV6-3,TRBJ1-2,-,TRBD1,CASSPPDRGRGYTF,TGTGCCAGCAGTCCGCCGGACAGGGGCCGTGGCTACACCTTC
TRBV19,TRBJ2-1,-,-,CASSIGSAAYNEQFF,TGTGCCAGTAGTATAGGAAGCGCCGCCTACAATGAGCAGTTCTTC
TRBV28,TRBJ2-6,-,-,CASSSGVGANVLTF,TGTGCCAGCAGTTCCGGGGTTGGGGCCAACGTCCTGACTTTC
TRBV19,TRBJ2-3,once,-,CASRVEGGGADTQYF,TGTGCCAGTAGGGTAGAGGGGGGGGGCGCAGATACGCAGTATTTT
TRBV3-1/TRBV3-2,TRBJ1-1,-,TRBD1,CASSLRTGLTFF,TGTGCCAGCAGCCTTCGGACAGGGCTAACTTTCTTT
TRBV5-4,TRBJ2-7,-,-,CASSSGTYEQYF,TGTGCCAGCAGCTCCGGGACCTACGAGCAGTACTTC
TRBV19,TRBJ1-2,-,-,CASNHPPGANPRGYTF,TGTGCCAGTAACCACCCGCCAGGGGCGAACCCCCGGGGCTACACCTTC
TRBV29-1,TRBJ2-1,few,TRBD2,CSVPPGLAGNNEQFF,TGCAGCGTCCCCCCGGGACTAGCGGGAAACAATGAGCAGTTCTTC
TRBV7-9,TRBJ1-3,-,-,CASSLNDRPSGNTIYF,TGTGCCAGCAGCTTAAACGACAGGCCCTCTGGAAACACCATATATTTT
TRBV7-9,TRBJ2-5,-,-,CASSLWHGGAVETQYF,TGTGCCAGCAGCTTATGGCATGGAGGGGCGGTCGAGACCCAGTACTTC
TRBV2,TRBJ2-5,few,TRBD1,CASSGAGQGGETQYF,TGTGCCAGCAGTGGTGCCGGACAGGGCGGGGAGACCCAGTACTTC
TRBV5-1,TRBJ2-5,-,TRBD2,CASSLPRGGQETQYF,TGCGCCAGCAGCTTACCGCGGGGGGGACAAGAGACCCAGTACTTC
TRBV4-1,TRBJ2-3,-,-,CASSQAPSASTDTQYF,TGCGCCAGCAGCCAAGCCCCTAGCGCAAGCACAGATACGCAGTATTTT
TRBV28,TRBJ2-2,-,-,CASSLVGGELFF,TGTGCCAGCAGTTTGGTCGGCGGGGAGCTGTTTTTT
TRBV27,TRBJ2-5,-,-,CASSLLGPSQETQYF,TGTGCCAGCAGTTTATTGGGCCCGAGCCAAGAGACCCAGTACTTC
TRBV5-6,TRBJ1-6,-,TRBD1,CASSLARGQGSPLHF,TGTGCCAGCAGCTTGGCAAGGGGGCAAGGGTCACCCCTCCACTTT
TRBV10-3,TRBJ2-5,-,TRBD2,CAANEASGQETQYF,TGTGCCGCCAACGAGGCTAGCGGCCAAGAGACCCAGTACTTC
TRBV18,TRBJ1-5,-,-,CASSALGQSHQPQHF,TGTGCCAGCTCAGCCCTGGGGCAGAGCCATCAGCCCCAGCATTTT
TRBV6-6,TRBJ2-1,once,TRBD1,CASSRTGGAYNEQFF,TGTGCCAGCAGTCGGACAGGGGGCGCTTACAATGAGCAGTTCTTC